This T cell receptor beta chain is from a study of blood T cells in healthy people across ages. Study findings and constraints: Long-lived donors had more naive CD4+ cells and higher diversity than aged donors. Those diversity estimates obtained from one million T cells were thought to be underestimates.

Comments on this clonotype: No antigen is known for it.

A sample-barcoded 5' primer and a J-beta primer mix were used in a second PCR of about 6 to 12 cycles. Each CDR3 protein gets one entry after TCRdb re-called the 5' RACE reads with MiXCR. The sample lists 700,000 or so distinct CDR3 sequences, around two fifths occurring once. Every donor gave roughly 9.6 milliliters of peripheral blood. Each sample gave at least 6 million isolated PBMCs. This CDR3 is 15 amino acids long. Germline V CDR1 and CDR2: MRHNA, SNTAGT. The ends lost 8 bases at V and 6 bases at J; junction bases unmatched: 9. This TCR derives from a man at least 80 years old in good health. The specimen sequenced was blood. The chain combines TRBV6-4 with TRBJ2-1, with 11 nucleotides matching TRBD2. DNA for the CDR3: TGTGCCAGCTCCGCCGGGACTAGCGGATTCAATGAGCAGTTCTTC. As protein: CASSAGTSGFNEQFF.